Here is one T cell receptor beta chain with its context. What it binds is unknown. CDR3 length equals 15 residues. Germline CDR1 reads SGHTA; CDR2 reads FQGNSA. With 0 bases removed from V and 7 bases from J, the gap between germline ends came to 15 bases. The data derive from a study of blood T cells in healthy people across ages. Study results and limitations: Diversity figures based on one million T cells were deemed too low. Per-million-T-cell TCR beta diversity fell roughly linearly with age.

A second roughly 6 to 12 cycle PCR used barcoded and J-beta primers. TCRdb recomputed calls from the 5' RACE reads with MiXCR, one row per CDR3 protein. This sample has about 1.5 million distinct CDR3 sequences, with less than 45% found just once. The authors isolated at least 7 million PBMCs per sample. This chain uses TRBV7-2 with TRBJ1-2; no clear D. Sequencing was performed on blood. The sequence was collected from a woman in her late teens or twenties in good health. In DNA form, the CDR3 reads TGTGCCAGCAGCTTAGCCCTTTTTAGGTCCGGTGGCTACACCTTC. It is translated as CASSLALFRSGGYTF.